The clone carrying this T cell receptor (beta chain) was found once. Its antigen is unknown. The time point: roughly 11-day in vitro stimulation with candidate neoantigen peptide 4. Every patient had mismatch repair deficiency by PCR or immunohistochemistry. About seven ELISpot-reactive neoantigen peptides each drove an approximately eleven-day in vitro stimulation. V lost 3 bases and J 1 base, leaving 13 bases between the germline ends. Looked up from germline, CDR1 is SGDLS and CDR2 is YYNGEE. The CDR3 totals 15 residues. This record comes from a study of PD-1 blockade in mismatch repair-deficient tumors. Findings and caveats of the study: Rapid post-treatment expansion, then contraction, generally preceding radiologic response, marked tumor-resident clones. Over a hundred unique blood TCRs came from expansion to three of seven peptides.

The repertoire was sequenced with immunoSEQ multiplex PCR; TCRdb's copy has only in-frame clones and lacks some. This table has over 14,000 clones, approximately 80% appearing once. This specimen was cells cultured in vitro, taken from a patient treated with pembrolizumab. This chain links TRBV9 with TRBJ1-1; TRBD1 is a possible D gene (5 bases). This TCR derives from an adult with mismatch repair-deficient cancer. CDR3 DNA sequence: TGTGCCAGCAGCGCGAGGGGAAGGGAGAACACTGAAGCTTTCTTT. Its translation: CASSARGRENTEAFF.